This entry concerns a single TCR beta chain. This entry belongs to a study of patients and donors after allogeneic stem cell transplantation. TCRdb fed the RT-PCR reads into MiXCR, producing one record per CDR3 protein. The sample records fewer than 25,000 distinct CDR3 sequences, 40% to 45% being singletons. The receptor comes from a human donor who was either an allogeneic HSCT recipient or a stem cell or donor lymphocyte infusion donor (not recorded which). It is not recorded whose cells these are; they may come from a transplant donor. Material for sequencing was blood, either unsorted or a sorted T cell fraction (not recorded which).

CDR3 nucleotides: TGTGCCAGCAGCTCGGGAGGGGCAGGTCAGCCCCAGCATTTT. It encodes CASSSGGAGQPQHF. J is TRBJ1-5 and V is TRBV7-8; TRBD1 might be the D (5 bases). Trimming pared 4 bases from V and 6 bases from J, leaving 13 bases between. The CDR3 is 14 residues long. The germline V gene encodes CDR1 SGHVS and CDR2 FQNEAQ.